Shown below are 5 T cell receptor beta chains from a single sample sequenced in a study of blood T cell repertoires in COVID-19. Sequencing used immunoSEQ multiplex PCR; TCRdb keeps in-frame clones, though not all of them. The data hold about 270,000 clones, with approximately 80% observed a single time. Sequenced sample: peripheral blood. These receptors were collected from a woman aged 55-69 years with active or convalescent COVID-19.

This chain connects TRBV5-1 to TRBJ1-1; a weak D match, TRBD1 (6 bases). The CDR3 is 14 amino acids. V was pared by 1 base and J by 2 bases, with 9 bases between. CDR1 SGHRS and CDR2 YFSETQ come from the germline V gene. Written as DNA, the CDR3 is TGCGCCAGCAGCTTGATGGGACAAAACACTGAAGCTTTCTTT. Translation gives CASSLMGQNTEAFF.

This CDR3 reads CASSLHSLAGSADTQYF. The CDR3 DNA reads as TGTGCCAGTAGTCTCCACTCCCTAGCGGGGAGCGCAGATACGCAGTATTTT. V gene TRBV19 combines with J gene TRBJ2-3, with 9 bases that match TRBD2. V shed 5 bases, J shed 4 bases, and the junction held 13 bases outside the gene matches. The germline V gene encodes CDR1 LNHDA and CDR2 SQIVND (reference sequence). This CDR3 contains 17 residues.

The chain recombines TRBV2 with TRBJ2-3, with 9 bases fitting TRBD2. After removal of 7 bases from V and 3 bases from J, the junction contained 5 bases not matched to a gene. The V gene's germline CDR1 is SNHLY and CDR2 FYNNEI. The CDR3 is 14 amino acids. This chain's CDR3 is CASKPGLATDTQYF. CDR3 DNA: TGTGCCAGCAAACCGGGACTAGCTACAGATACGCAGTATTTT.

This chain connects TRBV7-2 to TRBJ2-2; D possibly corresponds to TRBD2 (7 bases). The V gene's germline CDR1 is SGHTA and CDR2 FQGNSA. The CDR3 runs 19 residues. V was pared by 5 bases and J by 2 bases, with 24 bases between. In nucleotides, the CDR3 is TGTGCCAGCAGCCCCCTCTTGCGGGGGCCGACCTCCAACACCGGGGAGCTGTTTTTT. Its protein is CASSPLLRGPTSNTGELFF.

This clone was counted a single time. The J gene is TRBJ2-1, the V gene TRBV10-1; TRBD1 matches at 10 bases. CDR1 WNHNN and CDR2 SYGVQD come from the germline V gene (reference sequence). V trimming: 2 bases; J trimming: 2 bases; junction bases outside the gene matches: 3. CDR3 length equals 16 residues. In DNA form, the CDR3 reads TGCGCCAGCAGTGAGGGACAGGGGGTCACCTACAATGAGCAGTTCTTC. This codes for CASSEGQGVTYNEQFF.